These 10 T cell receptor beta chains originate from one sample sequenced in a study of blood T cell repertoires in COVID-19. Using immunoSEQ multiplex PCR, the repertoire was profiled, and TCRdb retains in-frame clones only, with some absent. The sample gives under 200,000 clones, roughly nine tenths of which show up once; about 22% is in the top ten. The specimen sequenced was peripheral blood. The receptors were gathered from a man aged 60 to 75 with active or convalescent COVID-19.

In DNA, the CDR3 is TGCGCCCGTAGCCCCGGGACAGGGACCCAGTACTTC. Translating gives CARSPGTGTQYF. V usage is TRBV5-1 and J usage is TRBJ2-5, with 8 bases that match TRBD1. V trimming: 10 bases; J trimming: 7 bases; junction bases outside the gene matches: 9. CDR1 is SGHRS and CDR2 is YFSETQ in the germline V gene. This CDR3 is 12 amino acids long.

The J gene is TRBJ2-1, the V gene TRBV5-5; TRBD2 matches 12 bases. Trimming removed 0 bases from V and 4 bases from J; junction bases left unmatched: 2. CDR3 length: 16 amino acids. Germline assignment: CDR1 SGHKS and CDR2 YYEKEE (reference sequence). CDR3 protein: CASSLEGLAGYNEQFF. The CDR3 coding sequence is TGTGCCAGCAGCTTGGAGGGACTAGCGGGTTACAATGAGCAGTTCTTC.

This chain connects TRBV6-1 to TRBJ2-7; TRBD2 aligns across 12 bases. J lost 3 bases, V lost 6 bases, and 3 bases had no gene match. Germline CDR1 MNHNS, CDR2 SASEGT. The length of the CDR3 is 14 residues. Here the CDR3 reads CASRRLAGDYEQYF. CDR3 nucleotide sequence: TGTGCCAGCAGAAGACTAGCGGGGGACTACGAGCAGTACTTC.

A word on this clone: Other DNA sequences in the same sample also yield this CDR3. The rearrangement links TRBV6-5 to TRBJ2-3, with D unclear. Germline loops: CDR1 MNHEY, CDR2 SVGAGI. The V end lost 2 bases, the J end lost 1 base, and 4 bases lay between the germline ends. The CDR3 spans 13 residues. The CDR3 region has the DNA TGTGCCAGCAGTTACCCAGGCACAGATACGCAGTATTTT. It specifies CASSYPGTDTQYF.

The rearrangement links TRBV5-1 to TRBJ2-1, with 11 bases identical to TRBD2. Germline assignment: CDR1 SGHRS and CDR2 YFSETQ. J lost 7 bases, V lost 3 bases, and 6 bases had no gene match. CDR3 size: 15 residues. The CDR3 DNA sequence: TGCGCCAGCAGCTCTAGCGGGGGGCGATCTAATGAGCAGTTCTTC. Its protein product is CASSSSGGRSNEQFF.

The chain carries TRBV3-1 (or the pseudogene TRBV3-2) and TRBJ2-3, with 7 nucleotides matching TRBD1. This CDR3 contains 14 residues. With V trimmed by 5 bases and J by 6 bases, 8 bases remained unmatched. Germline V lookup: CDR1 LGHDT, CDR2 YNNKEL (reference sequence). CDR3 coding DNA: TGTGCCAGCAGCTTACGACAGGGTGAGGATACGCAGTATTTT. Amino acids: CASSLRQGEDTQYF.

Turning to this clone: A read error may produce the germline difference seen at one junction end. The chain links TRBV29-1 to TRBJ2-5, with 9 nucleotides matching TRBD1. The CDR3 runs 16 residues. Germline assignment: CDR1 SQVTM and CDR2 ANQGSEA. The CDR3 DNA reads TGCAGCTTTGACGAAGTCCCGGGACAGGGTCCAGAGACCCAGTACTTC. Translating gives CSFDEVPGQGPETQYF.

V usage is TRBV10-3 and J usage is TRBJ2-3; TRBD1 matches 8 bases. After removal of 3 bases from V and 5 bases from J, the junction contained 13 bases not matched to a gene. CDR1 is ENHRY, CDR2 SYGVKD, per germline. The CDR3 contains 17 residues. DNA for the CDR3: TGTGCCATCAGTGACCCCAGGGCGGACAGGGCGGAAGATACGCAGTATTTT. Its translation: CAISDPRADRAEDTQYF.

This rearrangement joins TRBV19 to TRBJ1-2; TRBD1 aligns across 8 bases. The V segment lost 10 bases and the J segment 3 bases; nucleotides outside the gene matches: 7. Germline assignment: CDR1 LNHDA and CDR2 SQIVND (reference sequence). This CDR3 region has 13 residues. CDR3 nucleotides: TGTGCCACCGCAGGGGGCGCATACTATGGCTACACCTTC. Translated, it gives CATAGGAYYGYTF.

The gene calls are TRBV4-2 and TRBJ2-6; D is ambiguous. Trimming shortened V by 0 bases and J by 0 bases, and 9 bases separated the two germline ends. Per germline, CDR1 LGHNA and CDR2 YNFKEQ. The CDR3 has 17 amino acids. CDR3 coding DNA: TGTGCCAGCAGCCAAGAACCAGGCCTCTCTGGGGCCAACGTCCTGACTTTC. Translating it yields CASSQEPGLSGANVLTF.